The 30 T cell receptor beta chains below all came from one sample that was sequenced in a study of T cell clonotyping in hematopoietic cell transplantation. Described time point: recipient sample about 28 days before transplant, after cytoreduction. The table came from immunoSEQ multiplex PCR; TCRdb's copy has only in-frame clones and leaves some out. The sample has approximately 18,000 clones; approximately 75% are singletons. Specimen: peripheral blood mononuclear cells, collected before stem cell transplant. The receptors were sampled from a man in his 60s with acute myeloid leukemia. Some clones in this sample may be carry-over from other donors' samples.

The chain couples TRBV29-1 to TRBJ1-1; 7 bases align to TRBD1. This CDR3 comprises 15 residues. The junction had 15 bases not matched to a gene; V was cut back by 0 bases and J by 11 bases. Germline V gene lookup returns CDR1 SQVTM and CDR2 ANQGSEA. The CDR3 DNA follows: TGCAGCGTTGAAGATCGGGGGACAGCAAGAGGTGGGGCTTTCTTT. Protein product: CSVEDRGTARGGAFF.

J is TRBJ1-5 and V is TRBV7-2; D gene uncertain. This CDR3 is built from 13 residues. CDR1 and CDR2 (germline): SGHTA, FQGNSA. V lost 5 bases, J lost 0 bases, and 5 bases lay in between. The CDR3 DNA is TGTGCCAGCAGCCCCAGTAGCAATCAGCCCCAGCATTTT. This encodes CASSPSSNQPQHF.

The chain has TRBV4-2 and TRBJ1-1; the D is unclear. Per germline, CDR1 LGHNA and CDR2 YNFKEQ. V was trimmed by 1 base and J by 0 bases, leaving 12 bases between them. The CDR3 is 16 amino acids. The CDR3 DNA follows: TGTGCCAGCAGCCAAGCTGGTAACGGGGTGAACACTGAAGCTTTCTTT. Translation gives CASSQAGNGVNTEAFF.

This clone was counted a few times. The rearrangement uses TRBV18 and TRBJ1-2, with TRBD1 identical over 7 bases. V lost 5 bases and J lost 3; bases outside the gene matches: 3. The CDR3 has 13 amino acids. CDR1 is KGHSH, CDR2 LQKENI, per germline. The CDR3 sequence: CASSAGQDYGYTF. CDR3 coding DNA: TGTGCCAGCTCAGCCGGACAGGACTATGGCTACACCTTC.

The CDR3 here is CASSLSGTVVTGAFF. The CDR3 region has the DNA TGTGCCAGCAGTTTATCCGGGACAGTAGTCACCGGGGCTTTCTTT. This chain joins TRBV27 and TRBJ1-1; 7 bases fit TRBD1. CDR3 length: 15 amino acids. The germline V gene encodes CDR1 MNHEY and CDR2 SMNVEV (reference sequence). V trimming: 0 bases; J trimming: 11 bases; junction bases outside the gene matches: 12.

The rearrangement uses TRBV7-2 and TRBJ1-4, with D maybe TRBD1 (5 bases). The V gene's germline CDR1 is SGHTA and CDR2 FQGNSA. The CDR3 extends over 13 amino acids. V was trimmed by 3 bases and J by 11 bases, leaving 13 bases between them. CDR3 sequence reads: CASSLAGTGKLFF. DNA for the CDR3: TGTGCCAGCAGCTTGGCAGGGACGGGGAAACTGTTTTTT.

The CDR3 bases are TGTGCCAGTAGTCGGGACAGGGCTGCAACTAATGAAAAACTGTTTTTT. It yields the protein CASSRDRAATNEKLFF. The chain recombines TRBV19 with TRBJ1-4; TRBD1 matches at 9 bases. The CDR3 covers 16 residues. CDR1 LNHDA and CDR2 SQIVND come from the germline V gene (reference sequence). Germline trimming cut 5 bases from V and 0 bases from J; bases unmatched to any gene: 4.

The chain uses TRBV21-1 and TRBJ1-5. TRBV21-1 is designated a pseudogene. The length of the CDR3 is 13 residues. This CDR3 is CASSKDRSQPQHF. In DNA form, the CDR3 reads TGTGCCAGCAGCAAAGATAGATCTCAGCCCCAGCATTTT.

V usage is TRBV5-6 and J usage is TRBJ1-2; D not certain. The CDR3 totals 18 residues. Per the germline V gene, CDR1 is SGHDT and CDR2 is YYEEEE. V was shortened by 0 bases and J by 8 bases, with 26 bases between the two germline ends. The CDR3 spells CASSLEVVREPGLGGYTF. The CDR3 DNA reads as TGTGCCAGCAGCTTGGAAGTTGTTCGGGAGCCAGGATTAGGGGGCTACACCTTC.

The V call is TRBV19, the J call TRBJ2-6; 8 bases agree with TRBD1. The CDR3 sequence is 19 residues long. Germline trimming cut 7 bases from V and 1 base from J; bases unmatched to any gene: 15. Germline CDR1 is LNHDA and CDR2 is SQIVND (reference sequence). The CDR3 here is CASTPGQGYFGSGANVLTF. The CDR3 nucleotides read TGTGCCAGTACCCCCGGACAGGGCTATTTTGGATCTGGGGCCAACGTCCTGACTTTC. The whole variable domain, remainder taken from reference TRBV19 and TRBJ2-6, is DGGITQSPKYLFRKEGQNVTLSCEQNLNHDAMYWYRQDPGQGLRLIYYSQIVNDFQKGDIAEGYSVSREKKESFPLTVTSAQKNPTAFYLCASTPGQGYFGSGANVLTFGAGSRLTVL.

The chain recombines TRBV27 with TRBJ2-5; 8 positions match TRBD1. The CDR3 sequence is 18 residues long. Germline values: CDR1 MNHEY, CDR2 SMNVEV (reference sequence). The V and J ends lost 5 bases and 2 bases, in that order; junction bases with no gene match: 16. The CDR3 reads CASSLGQGRFYPQETQYF. In DNA, the CDR3 is TGTGCCAGCAGTCTCGGACAGGGTAGGTTTTATCCTCAAGAGACCCAGTACTTC.

The chain joins TRBV19 to TRBJ1-1, with D hard to call. Germline V gene data show CDR1 as LNHDA and CDR2 as SQIVND (reference sequence). This CDR3 has 13 residues. V gave up 6 bases and J gave up 1 base, with 9 bases separating them. The CDR3 spells CASSSVGNTEAFF. The CDR3 nucleotides are TGTGCCAGTAGCTCGGTAGGGAACACTGAAGCTTTCTTT.

The CDR3 loop reads CASSESSSPGELFF. DNA for the CDR3: TGTGCCAGCAGTGAAAGCTCGAGCCCCGGGGAGCTGTTTTTT. The rearrangement uses TRBV6-1 and TRBJ2-2; D remains unclear. Between the trimmed V and J ends, which lost 2 bases and 6 bases, there was a span of 10 bases. This CDR3 has 14 amino acids. Per the germline V gene, CDR1 is MNHNS and CDR2 is SASEGT.

The sample holds a few counts of this clone. The rearrangement uses TRBV2 and TRBJ2-5; perhaps TRBD2 as D (5 bases). This CDR3 has 13 amino acids. Trimming took off 8 bases at V and 2 bases at J, with 12 bases between the two ends. The germline V gene has CDR1 SNHLY and CDR2 FYNNEI. The CDR3 reads CASLRELQETQYF. CDR3 in DNA: TGTGCCAGCTTGAGGGAATTACAAGAGACCCAGTACTTC.

The V call is TRBV27, the J call TRBJ1-6; TRBD1 matches at 7 bases. The CDR3 spans 15 residues. Trimming took 8 bases from V and 5 from J; bases not matched to a gene: 9. Germline CDR1 reads MNHEY; CDR2 reads SMNVEV (reference sequence). The CDR3 bases are TGTGCCAGCTCATATGGGGACAGCGATAATTCACCCCTCCACTTT. Its protein is CASSYGDSDNSPLHF.

The chain is built from TRBV2 and TRBJ1-5; TRBD1 agrees at 7 bases. Germline CDR1 is SNHLY and CDR2 is FYNNEI. CDR3 size: 15 residues. The V gene end was trimmed by 5 bases and the J gene end by 2 bases; junction bases not matched to a gene: 6. Here the CDR3 reads CASSRQGSGNQPQHF. The CDR3, as DNA: TGTGCCAGCAGTCGACAGGGTTCGGGCAATCAGCCCCAGCATTTT.

This clone has just one count. The chain is built from TRBV6-1 and TRBJ1-6, with 10 nucleotides matching TRBD1. Germline trimming cut 5 bases from V and 9 bases from J; bases unmatched to any gene: 7. Per the germline V gene, CDR1 is MNHNS and CDR2 is SASEGT. The CDR3 contains 15 residues. The CDR3 DNA follows: TGTGCCAGCAGTCCTGGACAGGGGGATAGTTCACCCCTCCACTTT. It translates to CASSPGQGDSSPLHF.

V and J are TRBV2 and TRBJ2-5, with D possibly matching TRBD2 (7 bases). Germline CDR1 SNHLY, CDR2 FYNNEI. V was shortened by 9 bases and J by 2 bases, with 19 bases between the two germline ends. This CDR3 region has 15 residues. CDR3 sequence: CASHTTAGAQETQYF. The CDR3, as DNA: TGTGCCAGTCACACGACCGCGGGGGCACAAGAGACCCAGTACTTC. The whole variable domain, filled in from reference TRBV2 and TRBJ2-5, reads EPEVTQTPSHQVTQMGQEVILRCVPISNHLYFYWYRQILGQKVEFLVSFYNNEISEKSEIFDDQFSVERPDGSNFTLKIRSTKLEDSAMYFCASHTTAGAQETQYFGPGTRLLVL.

The chain uses TRBV9 and TRBJ2-7; weak D call: TRBD2 (5 bases). Per germline, CDR1 SGDLS and CDR2 YYNGEE. This CDR3 spans 13 amino acids. Trimming stripped 0 bases from V and 4 bases from J, with 8 bases between. Written as DNA, the CDR3 is TGTGCCAGCAGCGTAGCTACGGGGTACGAGCAGTACTTC. This translates into CASSVATGYEQYF.

The chain combines TRBV19 with TRBJ1-4, with D possibly matching TRBD1 (6 bases). V was pared by 5 bases and J by 7 bases, with 17 bases between. The CDR3 is 15 residues long. Germline V gene sequence: CDR1 LNHDA, CDR2 SQIVND (reference sequence). CDR3 sequence (DNA): TGTGCCAGTAGTTGGTTGCGGGGGCGCGGTGAAAAACTGTTTTTT. It codes for CASSWLRGRGEKLFF.

The V gene is TRBV29-1, the J gene TRBJ2-7; D is undetermined. CDR3 length: 14 residues. Germline V gene data show CDR1 as SQVTM and CDR2 as ANQGSEA. Trimming cost V 5 bases and J 0 bases, with 14 bases left between them. The CDR3 protein is CSVFTSESSYEQYF. In DNA form, the CDR3 reads TGCAGCGTTTTCACATCGGAGAGCTCCTACGAGCAGTACTTC.

V is TRBV6-4 and J is TRBJ2-6, with 11 bases matching TRBD2. Per the germline V gene, CDR1 is MRHNA and CDR2 is SNTAGT. This CDR3 spans 18 amino acids. The J segment lost 0 bases and the V segment lost 0 bases, leaving 1 base of the junction unmatched. The CDR3 DNA is TGTGCCAGCAGTGACTCAGGGACTAGCGGCTCTGGGGCCAACGTCCTGACTTTC. It encodes CASSDSGTSGSGANVLTF.

The CDR3 sequence: CASSPGAANTEAFF. CDR3 nucleotides: TGTGCCAGCAGCCCAGGGGCCGCGAACACTGAAGCTTTCTTT. The gene calls are TRBV7-2 and TRBJ1-1, with D perhaps matching TRBD1 (6 bases). Germline V gene sequence: CDR1 SGHTA, CDR2 FQGNSA. The ends were cut back, 5 bases at V and 1 base at J, with 11 bases in the middle. The CDR3 loop spans 14 amino acids.

V is TRBV5-6 and J is TRBJ2-1; TRBD1 matches 11 bases. Losses at the gene ends were 1 base for V and 8 bases for J; bases not matched to a gene: 2. The CDR3 consists of 14 residues. Per germline, CDR1 SGHDT and CDR2 YYEEEE. The CDR3 here is CASSLKDRGHEQFF. The DNA for the CDR3 is TGTGCCAGCAGCTTGAAGGACAGGGGGCATGAGCAGTTCTTC.

The chain links TRBV4-1 to TRBJ2-3, with D tentatively TRBD2 (5 bases). This CDR3 contains 14 residues. Germline values: CDR1 MGHRA, CDR2 YSYEKL. The V gene lost 3 bases and the J gene lost 3 bases, with 10 bases spanning the gap. CDR3 DNA: TGCGCCAGCAGCCAGCCCCCGGGGACAGATACGCAGTATTTT. It specifies CASSQPPGTDTQYF.

The chain is built from TRBV27 and TRBJ2-7, with 8 positions matching TRBD1. Trimming at V came to 5 bases and at J to 3 bases, leaving 6 bases not matched to a gene. Germline V CDR1 and CDR2: MNHEY, SMNVEV (reference sequence). The CDR3 is 14 residues long. In nucleotides, the CDR3 is TGTGCCAGCAGTCCCCCGGACAGGGACTACGAGCAGTACTTC. Protein: CASSPPDRDYEQYF.

The V call is TRBV29-1, the J call TRBJ1-1; D perhaps matches TRBD1 (5 bases). This CDR3 region has 15 residues. In germline, CDR1 is SQVTM, CDR2 ANQGSEA. V was trimmed by 7 bases and J by 1 base, leaving 19 bases between them. The DNA for the CDR3 is TGCAGCGCCGAGGGCAGGGAAGGTGGGAACACTGAAGCTTTCTTT. Protein sequence: CSAEGREGGNTEAFF.

This clone has only one observation. Here the CDR3 reads CASSLGQGAANTEAFF. The CDR3 coding sequence is TGTGCCAGCAGCTTGGGGCAGGGGGCGGCGAACACTGAAGCTTTCTTT. The V call is TRBV7-8, the J call TRBJ1-1; 8 bases agree with TRBD1. Germline CDR1 and CDR2: SGHVS and FQNEAQ. V lost 3 bases and J lost 1; bases outside the gene matches: 7. The CDR3 is 16 residues long.

CDR3 residues: CASSFRGIAFF. CDR3 DNA sequence: TGTGCCAGCAGCTTCAGGGGGATAGCTTTCTTT. The genes are TRBV7-9 and TRBJ1-1; 7 bases are a match to TRBD1. V dropped 3 bases and J dropped 10; count of bases not matched to a gene: 2. The CDR3 loop spans 11 amino acids. Germline V gene lookup returns CDR1 SEHNR and CDR2 FQNEAQ (reference sequence).

This clone has only a few counts. V usage is TRBV7-2 and J usage is TRBJ1-1; D uncertain. Germline loops: CDR1 SGHTA, CDR2 FQGNSA. The V end was cut by 1 base, the J end by 3 bases, with 9 bases between. The CDR3 runs to 14 residues. CDR3 sequence (DNA): TGTGCCAGCAGCTTAGGGGGTGGCTACACTGAAGCTTTCTTT. The encoded protein is CASSLGGGYTEAFF.